This TCR beta chain was observed in a study of neoadjuvant anti-PD-1 for oral cavity cancer. Study-wide points: Higher pretreatment blood Treg/Th17 ratios correlated with higher pretreatment blood and lower post-treatment tumor TCRbeta clonality. Non-responders to neoadjuvant nivolumab had significantly more clonal PBMC T cells than responders.

Unmatched junction bases numbered 4, after V lost 3 bases and J lost 2 bases. The germline V gene has CDR1 MGHRA and CDR2 YSYEKL. The CDR3 has 15 amino acids. Libraries were prepared by immunoSEQ multiplex PCR; TCRdb keeps only in-frame clonotypes and omits some of them. The table shows approximately 13,000 clones, with 71% occurring only once. About this clone: Its antigen is as yet unknown.

Time point denoted: after neoadjuvant nivolumab, at surgical resection. The TCR comes from a person aged 40-85 years with oral cavity squamous cell carcinoma. The chain joins TRBV4-1 to TRBJ2-7; 10 bases fit TRBD1. The sample consisted of PBMCs, taken after nivolumab (anti-PD-1) treatment. The CDR3 DNA reads as TGCGCCAGCAGCCACGGACAGGGGGTGACCTACGAGCAGTACTTC. Translating gives CASSHGQGVTYEQYF.